This T cell receptor beta chain was recorded in a study of cytomegalovirus exposure and HLA in healthy donors (dated by TCRdb to about 2017). Describing the broader study: An earlier analysis of roughly 500 of the donors reported approximately 300 Gb of sequence data and some 100 million unique TCR beta sequences from about 180 million T cells. Roughly 300 gigabases of sequencing data and 75 million to 85 million unique TCR sequences made up an early release that covered 500 to 700 HLA-typed donors. Among the roughly 400 genotyped donors, around 81% belonged to the genetic ancestry cluster associated with self-reported Caucasian donors. The study aimed to test whether signatures of past pathogen exposure could be identified by cataloging public T cell receptors. The study profiled the T cell repertoires of around 700 subjects by immunosequencing and related them to cytomegalovirus serostatus. A separate validation cohort of roughly 130 different subjects was used in addition to the roughly 620-subject first cohort. The study combined high-throughput TCR immunosequencing, statistical association of individual TCRs with disease status, and machine learning to predict cytomegalovirus infection status. A later analysis re-analyzed previously published TCR beta repertoires from 500 to 700 donors and added high-resolution HLA genotyping to study TCR occurrence patterns. The later analysis used no new phenotypic data to find candidate immune exposures, relying instead on TCR beta sequences and their occurrence across donors. In an earlier analysis of roughly 540 of the donors, high-throughput TCR beta sequencing was used to judge whether each TCR beta V gene segment behaved as functional or pseudogenic. Alongside the repertoire data, information on donor age, sex, ethnicity and CMV serostatus was compiled. Genome-wide SNP genotypes for about 65% of the 666 donors were used in a later genetic analysis, which treated that subset as a discovery cohort. All discovery cohort repertoires had been generated on a single sequencing platform. Class I and class II HLA loci were covered by the typing at four-digit resolution. The number of typed donors differed by locus: about 629-640 for A, B, C, DRB1 and DQB1; 522 for DQA1; approximately 600 for DPA1; and roughly 450 for DPB1. Because of strong linkage in the cohort, a handful of DR-DQ haplotypes were treated as single units for association and clustering. On average, about 240,000 unique TCR beta nucleotide sequences were sequenced per donor among 350 to 400 genotyped donors of the cohort, with about 17% of those sequences being non-productive.

Libraries were made using the immunoSEQ multiplex PCR assay. For the multiplex PCR, a mixture combining 60 forward primers for TCR Vbeta segments and 13 reverse primers for TCR Jbeta segments was used. Amplification of the CDR3 region of rearranged TCR beta genes was performed with a multiplex PCR assay on genomic DNA. On the Illumina HiSeq System, the amplified TCR beta libraries were sequenced as 87-base-pair reads. Processing in the source paper ran as follows. A later analysis tallied some 79 million unique TCR beta chains across the 600 to 700 repertoires, and some 10 million of those chains were shared by two or more donors. Raw reads were error-corrected and collapsed into unique sequences by a nearest-neighbor algorithm in which closely related sequences were merged to remove PCR and sequencing errors. Alignment of CDR3 sequences to IMGT reference sequences was used to assign V, D and J gene segments. For a sequence to be retained, a match of at least six nucleotides was required to both a V gene segment and a J gene segment. Rearrangements were classified as productive when the CDR3 lacked stop codons and remained in frame with V and J, and all other rearrangements were classified as non-productive. Following IMGT convention, CDR3 was defined as the stretch from the second conserved V-encoded cysteine up to the conserved J-encoded phenylalanine. The earlier analysis of 550 to 650 of the donors excluded any sequence lacking an unambiguous match to a single V gene segment. In an earlier analysis of several hundred of the donors, a V segment was called functional when productive rearrangements were above 56.7%, and segregating when the standard deviation between donors exceeded 5%. A statistical classification framework was built to diagnose cytomegalovirus status from the catalog of TCR beta chain sequences. V and J gene assignment, in a later analysis, came from comparing TCR nucleotide sequences with IMGT/GENE-DB human TR gene sequences. A later analysis assigned CDR3 sequences and most-parsimonious VDJ recombination scenarios with the TCRdist pipeline. In a later analysis, each TCR beta chain was defined by its CDR3 amino acid sequence together with its V-gene family, and reads lacking a unique V-gene family were excluded. As a way to deal with suspected cross-contamination and a sequencing artifact, a later analysis dropped nearly 600 nucleotide sequences that were highly shared and had low generation probability. For each public chain, a later analysis derived a clonal expansion index from normalized ranks of inferred template counts within each repertoire. In a later analysis, generation probabilities were computed using a VDJ recombination model fitted to out-of-frame rearrangements, and the results were checked against IGoR. In a later analysis, hypergeometric tests were used to score TCR-TCR, TCR-HLA and TCR-CMV co-occurrence, with a repertoire-size bias correction applied to TCR pairs. In a later analysis, false discovery rates were estimated by permuting HLA or CMV assignments 20 times. In a later analysis, co-occurring TCRs were grouped with DBSCAN, and TCRdist sequence similarity was added when clustering was performed within HLA-allele-positive subsets. For co-occurrence clustering, repertoires with fewer than 30,000 or more than 120,000 public chains were excluded, along with five or six repertoires with anomalous nucleotide sharing. In its TCRdb copy, this immuneACCESS table keeps in-frame sequences only and misses some clones. Where compared with another copy, unresolved V genes explain less than half of these, and the others have no known cause. For V, J and clone size, that table is used; D and trimming come from the DNA. For this sample there are 210,000 or so clones; around 80% appear just once. The top ten clones comprise less than 3% of the sample.

Trimming removed 3 bases from V and 3 bases from J; the gene matches leave 12 bases unexplained. The CDR3 spans 16 residues, from the cysteine through the phenylalanine. Only the CDR3 DNA is retained, 48 bases long and in frame from the first base. The germline V gene (reference sequence) yields GTSNPN for CDR1 and SVGIG for CDR2. Only a few counts were recorded for this clone. Which antigen it targets is not known. Base qualities are not recorded, but no much larger clone differs from it by a single base. Overall study results and their limits: In a later analysis, several top co-occurrence clusters were reported to appear linked to parvovirus B19, influenza, CMV and Epstein-Barr virus. In this cohort, only TCR beta chains were sequenced, and detectable features were limited by the absence of alpha or paired-chain data. In an earlier analysis of approximately 590 of the donors, most TCR beta V segments appeared in productive rearrangements about 87% or about 30% of the time, broadly matching IMGT annotations. Because the 87-base-pair reads could not distinguish some IMGT-functional V segments, including TRBV6-2 and TRBV6-3, those segments were excluded. A later genetic analysis associated a missense DCLRE1C variant with V-gene and J-gene trimming of TCR beta chains, and an independent cohort replicated the association. The sequencing pipeline was judged likely to have produced a cluster of highly shared sequence variants as a technical artifact. In a later analysis, the rate of TCR association differed among HLA loci, with DRB1 alleles having the most associated TCRs and HLA-C alleles having the fewest. Fewer than 20 rarely observed V segments, including chromosome 9 orphons, were excluded from the earlier analysis of a few hundred of the donors because counts were too low. It was suggested by the authors that the approach could potentially be generalized to other disease states and immunological phenotypes. Roughly uniform sequencing depth across donors was assumed in presence/absence analyses, although this assumption may not hold. Across donors, most TCR sequences were observed very rarely, whereas some public TCRs were present in many individuals. In a later analysis, most CMV-associated TCR beta chains were found to appear HLA-restricted, with HLA associations seemingly driven largely by CMV exposure. Because HLA typing was missing for some donors at each locus, association tests included only the typed subset. When HLA alleles, especially DR and DQ, strongly co-occurred, attributing TCR associations to individual alleles was difficult. In vitro tests confirmed that three of the cytomegalovirus-associated TCR beta chains recognize cytomegalovirus antigens. Compared with the approximately 710-donor mean, donors in an Asian-associated ancestry cluster had fewer N-insertions in productive TCRs, according to a later genetic analysis. Immune exposure information for the cohort was limited to CMV serostatus. A further reported finding was that TCR beta sequences accurately predicted the HLA-A and HLA-B alleles for most subjects in the first cohort. In the study, approximately 160 TCR beta chains were listed as associated with cytomegalovirus. Cytomegalovirus status was reported to be diagnosed by the classifier with high specificity and sensitivity in both the original and validation cohorts. Specific HLA alleles were associated with 15,000 to 20,000 TCR beta sequences at a false discovery rate of 0.05 in a later analysis. Correlated functional status among segregating V segments might reflect linkage disequilibrium, but an unknown experimental factor could not be ruled out. In a later analysis, HLA-associated TCR beta chains showed more clonal expansion and lower generation probabilities than non-associated chains that were equally common.

In total, 500 to 700 healthy bone marrow donors made up the cohort. At the time of sampling, every cohort member was nominally healthy, though immune exposures that went unrecorded were likely present. The donor tested CMV seropositive, placing the donor among the 289 seropositive members of the cohort. A peripheral blood sample was provided by each donor, and peripheral blood mononuclear cells were used for TCR beta sequencing. Genomic DNA was extracted from the blood cell samples with the Qiagen DNeasy Blood Extraction Kit. The receptor was isolated from a woman aged 60-75 years in good health and CMV-seropositive. Recombination joined TRBV30 with TRBJ2-3; 7 central bases correspond to TRBD1. The sequencing sample was made of PBMCs. The DNA reads as follows: TGTGCCTGGAGGGTACTCATAGGGGGCAGGACAGATACGCAGTATTTT. Translated, it gives CAWRVLIGGRTDTQYF.